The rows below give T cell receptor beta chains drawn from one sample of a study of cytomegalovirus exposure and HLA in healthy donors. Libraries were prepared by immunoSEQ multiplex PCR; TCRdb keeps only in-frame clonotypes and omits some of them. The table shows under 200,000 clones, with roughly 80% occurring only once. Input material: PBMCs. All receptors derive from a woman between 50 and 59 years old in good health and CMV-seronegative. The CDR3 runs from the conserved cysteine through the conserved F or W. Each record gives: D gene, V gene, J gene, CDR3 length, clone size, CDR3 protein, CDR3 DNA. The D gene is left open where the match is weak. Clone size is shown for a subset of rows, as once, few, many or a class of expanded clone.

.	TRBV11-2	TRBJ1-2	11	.	CASSPGVGYTF	TGTGCCAGCAGCCCGGGGGTTGGCTACACCTTC
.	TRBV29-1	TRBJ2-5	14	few	CSVGGGQVMETQYF	TGCAGCGTTGGGGGGGGACAGGTCATGGAGACCCAGTACTTC
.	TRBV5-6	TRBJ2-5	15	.	CASSLYSTLQETQYF	TGTGCCAGCAGCTTGTACAGTACACTCCAAGAGACCCAGTACTTC
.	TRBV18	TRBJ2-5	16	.	CASSPPAGVRRETQYF	TGTGCCAGCTCACCACCGGCAGGGGTCCGCCGGGAGACCCAGTACTTC
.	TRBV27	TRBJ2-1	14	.	CASSFSRSYNEQFF	TGTGCCAGCAGTTTTTCCCGCTCCTACAATGAGCAGTTCTTC
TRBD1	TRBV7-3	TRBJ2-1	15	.	CASSLRGTGLNEQFF	TGTGCCAGCAGCTTAAGAGGGACAGGGTTAAATGAGCAGTTCTTC
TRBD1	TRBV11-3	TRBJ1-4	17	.	CASSLGKTGVFNEKLFF	TGTGCCAGCAGCTTAGGCAAGACAGGGGTTTTTAATGAAAAACTGTTTTTT
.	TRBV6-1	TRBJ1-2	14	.	CASSAYRGFYGYTF	TGTGCCAGCAGTGCATACCGGGGTTTCTATGGCTACACCTTC
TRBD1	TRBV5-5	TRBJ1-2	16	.	CASSLSGQGIIYGYTF	TGTGCCAGCAGCTTGTCTGGACAGGGTATAATCTATGGCTACACCTTC
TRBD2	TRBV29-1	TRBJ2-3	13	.	CSVDRSSGPSQYF	TGCAGCGTTGACCGTTCTAGCGGTCCTTCGCAGTATTTT
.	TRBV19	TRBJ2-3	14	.	CASSLRGYTDTQYF	TGTGCCAGTAGTTTAAGGGGTTACACAGATACGCAGTATTTT
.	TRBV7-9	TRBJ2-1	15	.	CASSLASLSYNEQFF	TGTGCCAGCAGCTTAGCGTCGTTATCCTACAATGAGCAGTTCTTC
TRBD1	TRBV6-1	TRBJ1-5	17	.	CASSGKPGQAFNQPQHF	TGTGCCAGCAGTGGAAAACCGGGACAGGCTTTCAATCAGCCCCAGCATTTT
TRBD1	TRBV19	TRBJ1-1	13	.	CASRDSRNTEAFF	TGTGCCAGTCGGGACAGCAGAAACACTGAAGCTTTCTTT
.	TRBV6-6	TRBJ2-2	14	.	CASSFMANTGELFF	TGTGCCAGCAGTTTCATGGCCAACACCGGGGAGCTGTTTTTT
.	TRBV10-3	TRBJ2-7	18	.	CAISESSGSPLRHYEQYF	TGTGCCATCAGTGAGTCCTCGGGGTCTCCTCTACGTCACTACGAGCAGTACTTC
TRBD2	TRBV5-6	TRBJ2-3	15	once	CASSLPSGGRDTQYF	TGTGCCAGCAGCTTACCTAGCGGGGGTAGAGATACGCAGTATTTT
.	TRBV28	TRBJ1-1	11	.	CASSTRLEAFF	TGTGCCAGCAGTACTCGACTCGAAGCTTTCTTT
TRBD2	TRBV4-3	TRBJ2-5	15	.	CASSLRMAGGATQYF	TGCGCCAGCAGCCTAAGGATGGCGGGGGGAGCGACCCAGTACTTC
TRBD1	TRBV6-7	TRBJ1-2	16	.	CAINPGTGCINYGYTF	TGTGCCATCAACCCCGGGACAGGCTGTATCAACTATGGCTACACCTTC
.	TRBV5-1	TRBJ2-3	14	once	CASSLPSSTDTQYF	TGCGCCAGCAGTCTCCCTTCTAGCACAGATACGCAGTATTTT
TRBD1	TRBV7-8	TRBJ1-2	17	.	CASSTQPGTGMSYGYTF	TGTGCCAGCAGCACTCAGCCCGGGACAGGGATGTCGTATGGCTACACCTTC
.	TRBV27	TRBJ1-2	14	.	CASSLGRANYGYTF	TGTGCCAGCAGCCTAGGTAGAGCTAACTATGGCTACACCTTC
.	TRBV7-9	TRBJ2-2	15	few	CASSLVGSNTGELFF	TGTGCCAGCAGCTTAGTTGGCTCAAACACCGGGGAGCTGTTTTTT
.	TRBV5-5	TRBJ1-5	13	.	CASSSDKTQPQHF	TGTGCCAGCAGCTCCGACAAAACTCAGCCCCAGCATTTT
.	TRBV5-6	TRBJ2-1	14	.	CASSLFSFGNEQFF	TGTGCCAGCAGCTTGTTCTCGTTCGGGAATGAGCAGTTCTTC
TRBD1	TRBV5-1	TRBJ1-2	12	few	CASFDRDHGYTF	TGCGCCAGCTTCGACAGGGACCATGGCTACACCTTC
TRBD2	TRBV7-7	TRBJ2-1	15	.	CASSLVAGGYNEQFF	TGTGCTAGCAGCTTAGTTGCGGGGGGCTACAATGAGCAGTTCTTC
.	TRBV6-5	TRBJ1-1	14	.	CASSPDRLNTEAFF	TGTGCCAGCAGTCCTGACAGGTTGAACACTGAAGCTTTCTTT
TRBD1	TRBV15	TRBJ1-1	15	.	CATSPDRKGYTEAFF	TGTGCCACCAGCCCGGACAGGAAAGGATACACTGAAGCTTTCTTT